What follows describes a single TCR beta chain. The antigen is undetermined. Vbeta (60) and Jbeta (13) primers were used in the PCR. Only in-frame clones appear in the TCRdb table, and some are missing; sequencing was by immunoSEQ multiplex PCR. Among fewer than 200,000 clones listed, around 83% were seen once. The sample comes from a study of cytomegalovirus exposure and HLA in healthy donors. V was clipped by 1 base and J by 8 bases; unmatched bases: 4. Germline CDR1 and CDR2: MNHEY and SMNVEV (reference sequence). CDR3 length equals 14 residues. Study outcomes and limitations: The only immune exposure information that was available was CMV serostatus. Investigators reported approximately 170 TCR beta chains as tied to cytomegalovirus.

The V call is TRBV27, the J call TRBJ1-2; 10 bases line up with TRBD1. The sequence derives from a man in his forties in good health and CMV-seropositive. The sequencing input was PBMCs. The CDR3, as DNA: TGTGCCAGCAGTTTATTGACAGGGGGCATCGGCTACACCTTC. Its protein is CASSLLTGGIGYTF.